The 21 T cell receptor beta chains in this list originate from one sample, sequenced in a study of OX40 agonist ivuxolimab in advanced cancers. This table comes from immunoSEQ multiplex PCR, and its TCRdb copy is limited to in-frame clones, with some not included. The table shows 45,000 or so clones, with 70% to 85% occurring only once. The starting material was CD4+ or CD8+ T cells sorted from blood, obtained in a trial of the OX40 agonist ivuxolimab. These receptors all come from an adult with an advanced solid tumor such as melanoma, head and neck, liver or kidney cancer.

The chain has TRBV5-6 and TRBJ2-7; 10 positions agree with TRBD1. Germline CDR1 reads SGHDT; CDR2 reads YYEEEE. This CDR3 comprises 13 residues. The V gene end was trimmed by 5 bases and the J gene end by 6 bases; junction bases not matched to a gene: 5. This CDR3 reads CASRGQGTLEQYF. In DNA form, the CDR3 reads TGTGCCAGCAGGGGACAGGGGACCCTCGAGCAGTACTTC.

This clone was observed a handful of times. This sequence joins TRBV19 and TRBJ1-1; D remains ambiguous. V dropped 4 bases and J dropped 0 bases, with 9 bases sitting between them. The CDR3 has 14 amino acids. Germline-derived CDR1 and CDR2 are LNHDA and SQIVND (reference sequence). CDR3 nucleotides: TGTGCCAGTAGTAGGTCGTCAGTGAACACTGAAGCTTTCTTT. Translating it yields CASSRSSVNTEAFF. Variable domain in full (rest from reference TRBV19 and TRBJ1-1): DGGITQSPKYLFRKEGQNVTLSCEQNLNHDAMYWYRQDPGQGLRLIYYSQIVNDFQKGDIAEGYSVSREKKESFPLTVTSAQKNPTAFYLCASSRSSVNTEAFFGQGTRLTVV.

V gene TRBV5-1 combines with J gene TRBJ2-2, with D possibly matching TRBD1 (6 bases). The germline V and J ends were trimmed by 4 bases and 0 bases, with 13 bases remaining between them. This CDR3 region has 16 residues. Looked up from germline, CDR1 is SGHRS and CDR2 is YFSETQ. The CDR3 region has the DNA TGCGCCAGCAGCACGCGACAGGCCACGAACACCGGGGAGCTGTTTTTT. Amino acid sequence: CASSTRQATNTGELFF.

This clone was found once. The chain carries TRBV7-3 and TRBJ2-5, with D possibly matching TRBD2 (6 bases). Deletions cut 2 bases from V and 2 bases from J, with 15 bases between. The CDR3 has 16 residues. CDR1 and CDR2 from the germline V gene are SGHTA and FQGTGA. The DNA of the CDR3 is TGTGCCAGCAGCTTAGGAGTTTCAAGCGGGCAAGAGACCCAGTACTTC. This codes for CASSLGVSSGQETQYF.

This clone turned up a few times. The chain employs TRBV7-9 and TRBJ1-1, with 9 bases fitting TRBD1. Germline V gene sequence: CDR1 SEHNR, CDR2 FQNEAQ (reference sequence). After removal of 3 bases from V and 5 bases from J, the junction contained 10 bases not matched to a gene. The CDR3 totals 16 residues. CDR3 loop: CASSFRTGGGGTEAFF. CDR3 in DNA: TGTGCCAGCAGCTTTAGAACAGGGGGCGGAGGTACTGAAGCTTTCTTT.

The rearrangement uses TRBV6-5 and TRBJ1-1; D uncertain. The V end lost 4 bases, the J end lost 5 bases, and 14 bases lay between the germline ends. From germline, CDR1 is MNHEY and CDR2 SVGAGI. CDR3 size: 14 residues. CDR3 protein: CASSSGLGKTEAFF. In DNA form, the CDR3 reads TGTGCCAGCAGTTCCGGGCTCGGGAAGACTGAAGCTTTCTTT.

The genes are TRBV9 and TRBJ2-5; D is possibly TRBD2 (7 bases). CDR3 size: 15 residues. The ends were cut back, 0 bases at V and 4 bases at J, with 13 bases in the middle. Germline V gives CDR1 SGDLS, CDR2 YYNGEE. CDR3 residues: CASSVEGGGGETQYF. The DNA of the CDR3 is TGTGCCAGCAGCGTAGAAGGGGGAGGGGGAGAGACCCAGTACTTC. The whole variable domain, filled in from reference TRBV9 and TRBJ2-5, reads DSGVTQTPKHLITATGQRVTLRCSPRSGDLSVYWYQQSLDQGLQFLIQYYNGEERAKGNILERFSAQQFPDLHSELNLSSLELGDSALYFCASSVEGGGGETQYFGPGTRLLVL.

The rearrangement uses TRBV7-2 and TRBJ2-7; D gene ambiguous. The CDR3 runs to 15 residues. Per the germline V gene, CDR1 is SGHTA and CDR2 is FQGNSA. Trimming cost V 1 base and J 6 bases, with 16 bases left between them. CDR3 loop: CASSLGRTAPGEQYF. For the CDR3, the DNA is TGTGCCAGCAGCTTAGGTAGGACGGCGCCCGGCGAGCAGTACTTC.

This sequence joins TRBV11-2 and TRBJ1-2, with D perhaps TRBD1 (6 bases). Germline V CDR1 and CDR2: SGHAT, FQNNGV. V lost 5 bases and J 7 bases, leaving 17 bases between the germline ends. The CDR3 covers 14 residues. The CDR3 DNA reads as TGTGCCAGCAGCCAGGGCCAGGGGAGAGGTGGCTACACCTTC. Encoded protein: CASSQGQGRGGYTF.

The CDR3 reads CSVAGGLADTQYF. The CDR3 DNA follows: TGCAGCGTAGCGGGGGGGCTGGCAGATACGCAGTATTTT. V gene TRBV29-1 combines with J gene TRBJ2-3; TRBD2 aligns across 10 bases. The V and J ends lost 6 bases and 4 bases, in that order; junction bases with no gene match: 4. Germline CDR1 reads SQVTM; CDR2 reads ANQGSEA. This CDR3 is 13 amino acids long.

The V call is TRBV25-1, the J call TRBJ1-2; 11 bases agree with TRBD1. CDR1 and CDR2 (germline): MGHDK, SYGVNS. V lost 5 bases to trimming and J lost 8 bases; unmatched junction nucleotides: 4. The CDR3 spans 13 residues. The CDR3 protein is CASSRTGGWGYTF. DNA for the CDR3: TGTGCCAGCAGTAGGACAGGGGGCTGGGGCTACACCTTC.

This clone has just a few counts. The genes are TRBV7-3 and TRBJ2-5, with 12 bases identical to TRBD2. Per the germline V gene, CDR1 is SGHTA and CDR2 is FQGTGA. This CDR3 region has 16 residues. V trimming: 5 bases; J trimming: 1 base; junction bases outside the gene matches: 5. The CDR3 DNA reads as TGTGCCAGCAGCGCCGGGACTAGCGGGTTCCAAGAGACCCAGTACTTC. Amino acid sequence: CASSAGTSGFQETQYF.

The chain recombines TRBV6-5 with TRBJ2-7; D may be TRBD1 (5 bases). CDR3 length: 13 amino acids. Germline assignment: CDR1 MNHEY and CDR2 SVGAGI. V was clipped by 4 bases and J by 4 bases, with 11 bases between them. CDR3 coding DNA: TGTGCCAGCAGTTTGACAGAATTTTACGAGCAGTACTTC. Encoded protein: CASSLTEFYEQYF.

V gene TRBV29-1 combines with J gene TRBJ2-2; 9 nucleotides line up with TRBD2. Trimming took 4 bases from V and 4 from J; bases not matched to a gene: 1. The CDR3 length is 13 residues. CDR1 is SQVTM and CDR2 is ANQGSEA in the germline V gene. The CDR3 nucleotides read TGCAGCGTTGGACTAGCGGCCACCGGGGAGCTGTTTTTT. Residues: CSVGLAATGELFF.

On this clone itself: Other DNA sequences from this sample encode an identical CDR3 as well. The chain joins TRBV6-5 to TRBJ1-2; maybe TRBD1 (6 bases). Germline V CDR1 and CDR2: MNHEY, SVGAGI. Deletions cut 6 bases from V and 8 bases from J, with 19 bases between. CDR3 length equals 14 residues. The CDR3 coding sequence is TGTGCCAGCAGCTCCGGGGGGCTTTCGTACGGCTACACCTTC. The encoded protein is CASSSGGLSYGYTF.

The CDR3 here is CASGRVRDEQFF. In DNA form, the CDR3 reads TGTGCCAGCGGAAGGGTTCGGGATGAGCAGTTCTTC. The chain is built from TRBV6-1 and TRBJ2-1; no definite D call. The V end was cut by 8 bases, the J end by 8 bases, with 13 bases between. The CDR3 loop spans 12 amino acids. Germline CDR1 and CDR2: MNHNS and SASEGT.

This clone was observed a handful of times. The chain couples TRBV5-1 to TRBJ2-1, with a weak D call TRBD2 (6 bases). CDR1 SGHRS and CDR2 YFSETQ come from the germline V gene. Trimming left V 0 bases short and J 4 bases short, with 11 bases between. The CDR3 extends over 15 amino acids. This chain's CDR3 is CASSLATRGYNEQFF. DNA of the CDR3: TGCGCCAGCAGCTTGGCCACGCGGGGTTACAATGAGCAGTTCTTC.

The chain is built from TRBV11-3 and TRBJ2-7, with 8 bases identical to TRBD1. Germline CDR1 is SGHNT and CDR2 is YENEEA. The CDR3 length is 15 residues. Losses at the gene ends were 6 bases for V and 2 bases for J; bases not matched to a gene: 9. The CDR3 reads CASSTGTGFTYEQYF. The DNA of the CDR3 is TGTGCCAGCAGTACCGGGACAGGATTCACCTACGAGCAGTACTTC.

The gene calls are TRBV6-5 and TRBJ1-5; D ambiguous. Germline lookup yields CDR1 MNHEY and CDR2 SVGAGI. Trimming removed 6 bases from V and 6 bases from J, with 18 bases in between. This CDR3 contains 15 residues. In DNA form, the CDR3 reads TGTGCCAGCAGGGACCCGGGAACAGTCGGTCAGCCCCAGCATTTT. Its protein product is CASRDPGTVGQPQHF.

This clone was detected once. The chain joins TRBV2 to TRBJ2-6, with 10 bases identical to TRBD1. The CDR3 is made up of 17 amino acids. V dropped 4 bases and J dropped 2; count of bases not matched to a gene: 5. CDR1 and CDR2 from the germline V gene are SNHLY and FYNNEI. The CDR3: CASSGRQGAAGANVLTF. The CDR3 DNA follows: TGTGCCAGCAGTGGGAGACAGGGGGCAGCTGGGGCCAACGTCCTGACTTTC.

This chain uses TRBV6-1 with TRBJ2-5, with 11 bases fitting TRBD2. This CDR3 spans 15 amino acids. Germline-derived CDR1 and CDR2 are MNHNS and SASEGT. The J segment lost 5 bases and the V segment lost 6 bases, leaving 8 bases of the junction unmatched. As DNA, the CDR3 is TGTGCCAGCAGCCCCCCGGGACTAGCGGCTGAGACCCAGTACTTC. This translates into CASSPPGLAAETQYF.